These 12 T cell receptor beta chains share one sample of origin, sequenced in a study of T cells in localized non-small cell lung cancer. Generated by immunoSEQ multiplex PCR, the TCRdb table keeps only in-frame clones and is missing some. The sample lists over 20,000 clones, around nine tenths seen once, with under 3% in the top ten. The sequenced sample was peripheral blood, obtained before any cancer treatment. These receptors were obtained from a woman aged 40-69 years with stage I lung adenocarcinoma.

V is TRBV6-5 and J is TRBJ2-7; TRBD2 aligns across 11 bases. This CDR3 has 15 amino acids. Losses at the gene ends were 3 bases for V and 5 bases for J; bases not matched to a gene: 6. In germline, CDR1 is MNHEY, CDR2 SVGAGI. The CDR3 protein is CASSYSLAGEDEQYF. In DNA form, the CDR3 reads TGTGCCAGCAGTTATTCACTAGCGGGAGAGGACGAGCAGTACTTC.

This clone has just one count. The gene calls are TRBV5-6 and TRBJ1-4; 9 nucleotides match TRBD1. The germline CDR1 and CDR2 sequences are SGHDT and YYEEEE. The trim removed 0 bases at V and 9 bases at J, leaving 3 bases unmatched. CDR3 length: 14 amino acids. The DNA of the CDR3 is TGTGCCAGCAGCTTGGTCACAGGGGGCCAAAAACTGTTTTTT. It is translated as CASSLVTGGQKLFF.

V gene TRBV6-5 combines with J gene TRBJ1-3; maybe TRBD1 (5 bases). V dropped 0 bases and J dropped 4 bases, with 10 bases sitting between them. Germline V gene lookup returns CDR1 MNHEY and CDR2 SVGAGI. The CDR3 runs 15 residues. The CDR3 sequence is CASSYSQGIGNTIYF. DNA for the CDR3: TGTGCCAGCAGTTACTCGCAGGGTATAGGAAACACCATATATTTT.

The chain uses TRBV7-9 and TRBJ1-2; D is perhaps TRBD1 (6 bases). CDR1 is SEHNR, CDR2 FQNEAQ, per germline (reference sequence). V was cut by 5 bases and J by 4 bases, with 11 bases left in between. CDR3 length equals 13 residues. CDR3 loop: CASSPGQPYGYTF. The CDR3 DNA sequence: TGTGCCAGCAGCCCTGGACAGCCCTATGGCTACACCTTC. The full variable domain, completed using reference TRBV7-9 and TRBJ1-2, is DTGVSQNPRHKITKRGQNVTFRCDPISEHNRLYWYRQTLGQGPEFLTYFQNEAQLEKSRLLSDRFSAERPKGSFSTLEIQRTEQGDSAMYLCASSPGQPYGYTFGSGTRLTVV.

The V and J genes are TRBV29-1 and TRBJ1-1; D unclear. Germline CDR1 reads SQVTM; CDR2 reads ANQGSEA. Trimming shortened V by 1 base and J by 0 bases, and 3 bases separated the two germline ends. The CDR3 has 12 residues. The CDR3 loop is CSVEGLNTEAFF. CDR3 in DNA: TGCAGCGTTGAAGGATTGAACACTGAAGCTTTCTTT.

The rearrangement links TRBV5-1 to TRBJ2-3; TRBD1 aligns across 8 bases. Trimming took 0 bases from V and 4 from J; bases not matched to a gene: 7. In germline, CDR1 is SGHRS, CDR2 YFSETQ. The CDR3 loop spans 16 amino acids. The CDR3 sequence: CASSLAAGGSADTQYF. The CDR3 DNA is TGCGCCAGCAGCTTGGCCGCAGGGGGCAGCGCAGATACGCAGTATTTT. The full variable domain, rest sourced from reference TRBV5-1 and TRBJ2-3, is KAGVTQTPRYLIKTRGQQVTLSCSPISGHRSVSWYQQTPGQGLQFLFEYFSETQRNKGNFPGRFSGRQFSNSRSEMNVSTLELGDSALYLCASSLAAGGSADTQYFGPGTRLTVL.

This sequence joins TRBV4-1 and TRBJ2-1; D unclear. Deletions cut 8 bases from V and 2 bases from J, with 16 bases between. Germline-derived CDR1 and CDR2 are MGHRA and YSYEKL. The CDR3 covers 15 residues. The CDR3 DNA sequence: TGCGCCAGCTCGCCCCACGAGGTCGCCTACAATGAGCAGTTCTTC. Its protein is CASSPHEVAYNEQFF.

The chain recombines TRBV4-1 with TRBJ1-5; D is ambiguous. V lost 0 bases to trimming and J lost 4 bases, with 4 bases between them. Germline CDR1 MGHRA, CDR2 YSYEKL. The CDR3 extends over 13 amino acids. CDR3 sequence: CASSQDWNQPQHF. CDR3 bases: TGCGCCAGCAGCCAAGATTGGAATCAGCCCCAGCATTTT.

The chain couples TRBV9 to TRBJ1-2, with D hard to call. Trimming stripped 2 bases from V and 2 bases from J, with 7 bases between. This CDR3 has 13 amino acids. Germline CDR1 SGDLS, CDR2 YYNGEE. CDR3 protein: CASSVDFNYGYTF. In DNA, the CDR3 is TGTGCCAGCAGCGTGGACTTCAACTATGGCTACACCTTC.

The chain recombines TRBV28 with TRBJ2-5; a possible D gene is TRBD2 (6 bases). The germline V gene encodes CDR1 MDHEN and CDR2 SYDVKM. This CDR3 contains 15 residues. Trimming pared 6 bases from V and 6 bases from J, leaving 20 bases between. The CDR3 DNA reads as TGTGCCAGCAGCCCCGGGGCGGGGCTGAGTAAGACCCAGTACTTC. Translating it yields CASSPGAGLSKTQYF.

The CDR3 here is CASSLHRGGSYEQYF. The CDR3 nucleotides read TGCGCCAGCAGCCTCCACCGCGGGGGTAGCTACGAGCAGTACTTC. The rearrangement joins TRBV5-1 to TRBJ2-7; 7 bases are shared with TRBD2. J lost 3 bases, V lost 4 bases, and 10 bases had no gene match. The germline gives CDR1 SGHRS, CDR2 YFSETQ. This CDR3 is 15 amino acids long.

The CDR3 nucleotides are TGTGCCAGCAGCTTGGGGGGACTGTTAACCGGGGAGCTGTTTTTT. This encodes CASSLGGLLTGELFF. The chain uses TRBV5-4 and TRBJ2-2; a weak D match, TRBD2 (6 bases). This CDR3 contains 15 residues. Germline CDR1 and CDR2: SGHNT and YYREEE (reference sequence). V was pared by 0 bases and J by 5 bases, with 11 bases between.